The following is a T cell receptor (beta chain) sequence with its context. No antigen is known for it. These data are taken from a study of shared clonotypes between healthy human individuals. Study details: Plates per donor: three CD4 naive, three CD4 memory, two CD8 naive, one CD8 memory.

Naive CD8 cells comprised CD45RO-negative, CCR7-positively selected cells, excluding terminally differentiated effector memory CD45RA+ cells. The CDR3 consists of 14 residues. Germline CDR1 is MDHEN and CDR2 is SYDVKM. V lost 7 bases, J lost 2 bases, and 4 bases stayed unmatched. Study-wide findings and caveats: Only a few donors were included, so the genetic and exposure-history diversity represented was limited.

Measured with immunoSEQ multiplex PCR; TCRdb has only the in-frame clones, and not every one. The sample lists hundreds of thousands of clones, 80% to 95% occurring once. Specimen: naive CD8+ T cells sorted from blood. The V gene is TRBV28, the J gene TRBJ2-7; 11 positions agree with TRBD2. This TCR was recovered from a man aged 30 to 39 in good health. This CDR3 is CASTGTSGTYEQYF. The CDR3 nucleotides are TGTGCCAGCACCGGGACTAGCGGAACCTACGAGCAGTACTTC.